This paragraph covers one T cell receptor (beta chain) sequence. The antigen remains undetermined. PCR used 60 Vbeta primers and 13 Jbeta primers. Here immunoSEQ multiplex PCR was the method, and the copy in TCRdb shows in-frame clones only, minus some. The table records about 210,000 clones, about four fifths of them present only once. The CDR3 has 13 amino acids. V lost 3 bases to trimming and J lost 8 bases, with 13 bases between them. Germline CDR1 reads MDHEN; CDR2 reads SYDVKM. These data are taken from a study of cytomegalovirus exposure and HLA in healthy donors. Looking at the study overall: Around 86 million unique TCRs, all from HLA-typed donors, were included in an early release of the data. Study-wide results and caveats: Compared with the approximately 700-donor mean, an Asian-associated ancestry cluster reportedly had fewer N-insertions, according to a later analysis. Earlier analysis found most TCR beta V segments productive about 87% or about 30% of the time. The HLA-A and HLA-B alleles of most subjects were reportedly predicted accurately from TCR beta sequences.

The receptor's source is a man aged 30-40 years in good health and CMV-seronegative. This chain uses TRBV28 with TRBJ1-2; D ambiguous. Sequenced input: PBMCs. CDR3 in amino acids: CASSFWSGEGYTF. The CDR3 bases are TGTGCCAGCAGTTTCTGGTCCGGGGAGGGCTACACCTTC.